The sequence of this T cell receptor beta chain was determined in a study of blood T cell repertoires in COVID-19. CDR1 and CDR2 from the germline V gene are SGHAT and FQNNGV. Trimming took 5 bases from V and 2 from J, leaving 24 bases between them. The length of the CDR3 is 18 residues. Each participant's cohort was designated according to participant-reported clinical history. Methods used by the authors: Reference gene primer amplification yielded estimated nucleated cell counts. Clones were sequenced by immunoSEQ multiplex PCR, and TCRdb holds only the in-frame ones, with some missing. V, J and clone size are those of that table, while D and trimming were read from the DNA. The sample contains roughly 230,000 clones, just under 90% of which appear only once.

This chain joins TRBV11-2 and TRBJ2-5; D is possibly TRBD2 (5 bases). Source material: PBMCs or T cells enriched from blood (not recorded which). This TCR was recovered from a woman in her thirties with acute COVID-19. The CDR3 here is CASSPRLKNLSLQETQYF. CDR3 nucleotides: TGTGCCAGCAGCCCAAGACTAAAAAACCTATCATTACAAGAGACCCAGTACTTC.